This T cell receptor (beta chain) derives from a study of a mutant IDH1 vaccine in newly diagnosed glioma. Study details: Vaccination began 4-6 weeks post radiotherapy alone, or with temozolomide cycles. Treated individuals were around 62% male and roughly 40% female, averaging about 37 years of age. Most patients had received both radiotherapy and temozolomide, the prior options being radiotherapy, temozolomide, or both.

In germline, CDR1 is SGHKS, CDR2 YYEKEE (reference sequence). V dropped 3 bases and J dropped 6; count of bases not matched to a gene: 7. CDR3 length: 14 residues. TCRdb keeps only in-frame clones here, not all; method: immunoSEQ multiplex PCR. The sample has fewer than 35,000 clones; 88% are singletons. As for time point: week 23, last vaccination. A single vaccine dose contained 300 ug of mutant IDH1 20-mer peptide, and topical imiquimod was used with it. This clone was seen just once. No antigen is known for it. The sample here was PBMCs, taken from a glioma patient whose treatment included an IDH1 peptide vaccine. The rearrangement links TRBV5-5 to TRBJ1-1; 8 nucleotides agree with TRBD1. This clonotype originated in a man aged 35-49 years with glioma. The CDR3 reads CASSSRDRRPEAFF. CDR3 DNA sequence: TGTGCCAGCAGCTCTCGGGACAGGCGACCTGAAGCTTTCTTT.